Listed here are 26 T cell receptor beta chains from one sample, sequenced in a study of T cell changes during pregnancy in multiple sclerosis. TCRdb keeps only in-frame clones here, not all; method: immunoSEQ multiplex PCR. The sample carries more than 85,000 clones, 94% recorded once. The specimen comprised peripheral blood, sampled after pregnancy. The receptors were gathered from a female donor in good health, enrolled as a control in a pregnancy study.

The V call is TRBV4-1, the J call TRBJ2-7; 9 bases line up with TRBD2. CDR1 is MGHRA and CDR2 is YSYEKL in the germline V gene. CDR3 length: 15 amino acids. After removal of 1 base from V and 7 bases from J, the junction contained 8 bases not matched to a gene. DNA for the CDR3: TGCGCCAGCAGCCAAGCGGCGGGAGGGCCGGGAGAGCAGTACTTC. Translated, it gives CASSQAAGGPGEQYF.

The V call is TRBV28, the J call TRBJ2-1; 8 bases are shared with TRBD1. CDR1 is MDHEN and CDR2 is SYDVKM in the germline V gene. The CDR3 runs 15 residues. Trimming took 5 bases from V and 5 from J; bases not matched to a gene: 8. In nucleotides, the CDR3 is TGTGCCAGCAGTCGGTCCGGGACAGGTAACAATGAGCAGTTCTTC. Its protein product is CASSRSGTGNNEQFF.

V usage is TRBV5-1 and J usage is TRBJ2-5; perhaps TRBD2 as D (6 bases). The V end was cut by 2 bases, the J end by 3 bases, with 23 bases between. The CDR3 sequence is 18 residues long. Germline-derived CDR1 and CDR2 are SGHRS and YFSETQ. CDR3 region: CASSLGDWKIPGEETQYF. The CDR3 DNA is TGCGCCAGCAGCTTAGGGGACTGGAAAATTCCGGGGGAAGAGACCCAGTACTTC.

The chain has TRBV5-5 and TRBJ1-4; D might be TRBD1 (6 bases). The germline V and J ends were trimmed by 4 bases and 7 bases, with 14 bases remaining between them. This CDR3 is 14 amino acids long. In germline, CDR1 is SGHKS, CDR2 YYEKEE (reference sequence). The CDR3 region is CASSPDRLIEKLFF. The CDR3 nucleotides read TGTGCCAGCAGCCCTGACAGGTTGATTGAAAAACTGTTTTTT.

The chain uses TRBV25-1 and TRBJ2-3, with a possible D match to TRBD2 (6 bases). In germline, CDR1 is MGHDK, CDR2 SYGVNS. V lost 7 bases to trimming and J lost 6 bases, with 8 bases between them. There are 11 residues in the CDR3. DNA of the CDR3: TGTGCCAGCATTGGGAGGGATACGCAGTATTTT. Encoded protein: CASIGRDTQYF.

The rearrangement joins TRBV4-1 to TRBJ2-7; D might be TRBD1 (5 bases). The CDR3 spans 13 residues. Trimming stripped 4 bases from V and 6 bases from J, with 13 bases between. Germline CDR1 MGHRA, CDR2 YSYEKL. In nucleotides, the CDR3 is TGCGCCAGCAGCCTAGACAGTGAGCGCGAGCAGTACTTC. It translates to CASSLDSEREQYF.

This sequence joins TRBV10-3 and TRBJ2-1, with 11 bases matching TRBD2. The CDR3 extends over 15 amino acids. The trim removed 5 bases at V and 6 bases at J, leaving 6 bases unmatched. The germline gives CDR1 ENHRY, CDR2 SYGVKD. The CDR3 nucleotides are TGTGCCATCAGTCCACTAGCGGGAGTGCGCAATGAGCAGTTCTTC. Amino acid sequence: CAISPLAGVRNEQFF.

The chain carries TRBV7-9 and TRBJ2-3; 7 positions agree with TRBD2. Germline V gene lookup returns CDR1 SEHNR and CDR2 FQNEAQ (reference sequence). The CDR3 is 15 amino acids. V lost 0 bases to trimming and J lost 1 base; unmatched junction nucleotides: 1. CDR3 coding DNA: TGTGCCAGCAGCTTAGCGGCGGGAGGCACAGATACGCAGTATTTT. It codes for CASSLAAGGTDTQYF.

CDR3 sequence: CASSLLLAGEVQFF. In DNA, the CDR3 is TGCGCCAGCAGCTTGTTACTAGCGGGAGAGGTGCAGTTCTTC. This rearrangement joins TRBV5-1 to TRBJ2-1; 11 bases fit TRBD2. Germline-derived CDR1 and CDR2 are SGHRS and YFSETQ. V dropped 1 base and J dropped 12; count of bases not matched to a gene: 6. The length of the CDR3 is 14 residues. The variable domain in full, with the rest retrieved from reference TRBV5-1 and TRBJ2-1, is KAGVTQTPRYLIKTRGQQVTLSCSPISGHRSVSWYQQTPGQGLQFLFEYFSETQRNKGNFPGRFSGRQFSNSRSEMNVSTLELGDSALYLCASSLLLAGEVQFFGPGTRLTVL.

The rearrangement joins TRBV7-8 to TRBJ1-5; no clear D gene. The CDR3 is 15 residues long. CDR1 and CDR2 (germline): SGHVS, FQNEAQ. The V end was cut by 5 bases, the J end by 5 bases, with 16 bases between. The CDR3 reads CASSVRPTAHQPQHF. CDR3 nucleotide sequence: TGTGCCAGCAGCGTCCGGCCGACTGCTCATCAGCCCCAGCATTTT.

The gene calls are TRBV5-6 and TRBJ2-1; TRBD1 agrees at 7 bases. Unmatched junction bases numbered 3, after V lost 0 bases and J lost 3 bases. CDR1 is SGHDT and CDR2 is YYEEEE in the germline V gene. The CDR3 totals 15 residues. The CDR3 nucleotides read TGTGCCAGCAGCTTGGTTCCAGGGGGCTACAATGAGCAGTTCTTC. As protein: CASSLVPGGYNEQFF.

The chain is built from TRBV29-1 and TRBJ2-7, with D perhaps matching TRBD1 (6 bases). Germline CDR1 is SQVTM and CDR2 is ANQGSEA. This CDR3 has 12 amino acids. V shed 8 bases and J shed 2 bases, with 13 bases lying between them. CDR3 in amino acids: CSIQTGTYEQYF. In DNA form, the CDR3 reads TGCAGCATACAAACAGGGACCTACGAGCAGTACTTC.

CDR3 DNA sequence: TGTGCCACTCATGACAGGTTCTCTGGAAACACCATATATTTT. Protein product: CATHDRFSGNTIYF. The chain carries TRBV19 and TRBJ1-3; D is perhaps TRBD1 (6 bases). V was clipped by 10 bases and J by 0 bases, with 13 bases between them. Germline V gene lookup returns CDR1 LNHDA and CDR2 SQIVND (reference sequence). The CDR3 spans 14 residues. Using reference TRBV19 and TRBJ1-3 for the parts outside the CDR3, the full variable domain is DGGITQSPKYLFRKEGQNVTLSCEQNLNHDAMYWYRQDPGQGLRLIYYSQIVNDFQKGDIAEGYSVSREKKESFPLTVTSAQKNPTAFYLCATHDRFSGNTIYFGEGSWLTVV.

This clone has a single count. The chain employs TRBV6-5 and TRBJ2-1, with 10 bases matching TRBD1. The CDR3 is 14 amino acids. Trimming took 5 bases from V and 5 from J; bases not matched to a gene: 3. Germline CDR1 is MNHEY and CDR2 is SVGAGI. CDR3 coding DNA: TGTGCCAGCAGTCACGGGACAGGGGACAATGAGCAGTTCTTC. It yields the protein CASSHGTGDNEQFF.

This chain joins TRBV5-1 and TRBJ2-3; 9 bases agree with TRBD2. V dropped 3 bases and J dropped 5; count of bases not matched to a gene: 7. Germline CDR1 SGHRS, CDR2 YFSETQ. CDR3 size: 15 residues. The CDR3 DNA is TGCGCCAGCAGCTGGAGCGGGAGGTCGGGAGATACGCAGTATTTT. Its protein product is CASSWSGRSGDTQYF.

This clone was found a few times. The rearrangement uses TRBV5-1 and TRBJ2-1; D might be TRBD1 (5 bases). V lost 1 base and J 0 bases, leaving 11 bases between the germline ends. Looked up from germline, CDR1 is SGHRS and CDR2 is YFSETQ. The CDR3 is made up of 16 amino acids. CDR3 sequence reads: CASSLTTGSSYNEQFF. As DNA, the CDR3 is TGCGCCAGCAGCTTGACCACAGGTAGCTCCTACAATGAGCAGTTCTTC. The variable domain in full, completed from reference TRBV5-1 and TRBJ2-1, reads KAGVTQTPRYLIKTRGQQVTLSCSPISGHRSVSWYQQTPGQGLQFLFEYFSETQRNKGNFPGRFSGRQFSNSRSEMNVSTLELGDSALYLCASSLTTGSSYNEQFFGPGTRLTVL.

The gene calls are TRBV30 and TRBJ1-5, with a weak D call TRBD1 (6 bases). Germline V gives CDR1 GTSNPN, CDR2 SVGIG (reference sequence). V was shortened by 0 bases and J by 2 bases, with 17 bases between the two germline ends. The CDR3 consists of 17 residues. CDR3 DNA sequence: TGTGCCTGGAGTGTGGGACACCGGGAGGAGGGCAATCAGCCCCAGCATTTT. Protein: CAWSVGHREEGNQPQHF. Supplemented by reference TRBV30 and TRBJ1-5, the full variable domain reads SQTIHQWPATLVQPVGSPLSLECTVEGTSNPNLYWYRQAAGRGLQLLFYSVGIGQISSEVPQNLSASRPQDRQFILSSKKLLLSDSGFYLCAWSVGHREEGNQPQHFGDGTRLSIL.

This chain connects TRBV30 to TRBJ2-1, with TRBD2 matching 12 bases. The ends lost 5 bases at V and 6 bases at J; junction bases unmatched: 5. The germline V gene encodes CDR1 GTSNPN and CDR2 SVGIG (reference sequence). The CDR3 spans 14 residues. The CDR3 reads CAWVTSGRINEQFF. For the CDR3, the DNA is TGTGCCTGGGTGACTAGCGGGAGAATCAATGAGCAGTTCTTC.

This chain uses TRBV6-5 with TRBJ2-2; 10 bases are a match to TRBD1. Losses at the gene ends were 2 bases for V and 3 bases for J; bases not matched to a gene: 0. In germline, CDR1 is MNHEY, CDR2 SVGAGI. The CDR3 spans 15 residues. This chain's CDR3 is CASSYGTGDTGELFF. The DNA of the CDR3 is TGTGCCAGCAGTTACGGGACAGGGGACACCGGGGAGCTGTTTTTT.

V usage is TRBV6-4 and J usage is TRBJ2-3; the match to TRBD1 covers 7 bases. The CDR3 runs 14 residues. J was trimmed by 0 bases and V by 6 bases; bases with no gene match: 3. Looked up from germline, CDR1 is MRHNA and CDR2 is SNTAGT. The CDR3 DNA is TGTGCCAGCAGCCAGACAGGGAGCACAGATACGCAGTATTTT. This codes for CASSQTGSTDTQYF.

The J gene is TRBJ2-2, the V gene TRBV19; TRBD1 aligns across 7 bases. Germline V gene data show CDR1 as LNHDA and CDR2 as SQIVND (reference sequence). The CDR3 length is 13 residues. With 8 bases clipped from V and 6 bases from J, the junction kept 6 bases outside the gene matches. The CDR3 protein is CASGNRGPGELFF. The CDR3 bases are TGTGCCAGTGGTAACAGGGGACCCGGGGAGCTGTTTTTT.

This rearrangement joins TRBV18 to TRBJ2-7, with TRBD2 matching over 11 bases. This CDR3 spans 16 amino acids. The V segment lost 3 bases and the J segment 7 bases; nucleotides outside the gene matches: 11. The V gene's germline CDR1 is KGHSH and CDR2 LQKENI. CDR3 residues: CASSPGTSGPRREQYF. CDR3 nucleotide sequence: TGTGCCAGCTCACCGGGGACTAGCGGCCCTAGGAGGGAGCAGTACTTC. Full variable domain (rest looked up from reference TRBV18 and TRBJ2-7): NAGVMQNPRHLVRRRGQEARLRCSPMKGHSHVYWYRQLPEEGLKFMVYLQKENIIDESGMPKERFSAEFPKEGPSILRIQQVVRGDSAAYFCASSPGTSGPRREQYFGPGTRLTVT.

V is TRBV4-1 and J is TRBJ2-3, with TRBD1 as a possible D gene (5 bases). CDR3 size: 15 residues. The germline V gene has CDR1 MGHRA and CDR2 YSYEKL. V was pared by 1 base and J by 2 bases, with 10 bases between. The CDR3 region has the DNA TGCGCCAGCAGCCAAGTCCAGGGATTCACAGATACGCAGTATTTT. Residues: CASSQVQGFTDTQYF.

For the CDR3, the DNA is TGCGCCAGCAGCCAAGATTGGGACAGGGGAGGTAACACCGGGGAGCTGTTTTTT. Translating gives CASSQDWDRGGNTGELFF. The chain links TRBV4-1 to TRBJ2-2, with 10 bases lining up with TRBD1. The CDR3 contains 18 residues. Per the germline V gene, CDR1 is MGHRA and CDR2 is YSYEKL. V trimming: 0 bases; J trimming: 2 bases; junction bases outside the gene matches: 6.

The rearrangement links TRBV5-1 to TRBJ2-7; 14 bases match TRBD2. Germline values: CDR1 SGHRS, CDR2 YFSETQ. There are 14 residues in the CDR3. The V and J ends lost 4 bases and 5 bases, in that order; junction bases with no gene match: 2. The CDR3: CASSAGLAGDEQYF. CDR3 bases: TGCGCCAGCAGCGCGGGACTAGCGGGAGACGAGCAGTACTTC.

V is TRBV4-2 and J is TRBJ2-2; D is possibly TRBD2 (6 bases). Trimming pared 1 base from V and 5 bases from J, leaving 14 bases between. This CDR3 contains 16 residues. Germline values: CDR1 LGHNA, CDR2 YNFKEQ. CDR3 sequence (DNA): TGTGCCAGCAGCCAAGCCCCGGGAGTGGGGACCGGGGAGCTGTTTTTT. Its translation: CASSQAPGVGTGELFF.